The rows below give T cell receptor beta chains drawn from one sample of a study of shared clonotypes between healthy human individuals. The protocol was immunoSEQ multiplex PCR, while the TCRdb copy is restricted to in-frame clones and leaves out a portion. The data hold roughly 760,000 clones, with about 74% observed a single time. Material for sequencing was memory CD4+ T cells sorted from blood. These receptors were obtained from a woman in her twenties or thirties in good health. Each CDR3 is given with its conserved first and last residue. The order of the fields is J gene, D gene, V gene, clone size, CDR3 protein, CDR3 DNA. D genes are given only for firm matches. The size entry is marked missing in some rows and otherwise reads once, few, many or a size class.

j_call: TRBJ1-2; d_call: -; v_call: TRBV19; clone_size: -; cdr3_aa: CASSSGQPAYGYTF; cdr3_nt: TGTGCCAGTAGTTCCGGACAGCCTGCCTATGGCTACACCTTC
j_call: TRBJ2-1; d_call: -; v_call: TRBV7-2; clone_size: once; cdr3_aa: CASSLAGKANEQFF; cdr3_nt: TGTGCCAGCAGCTTAGCGGGAAAGGCTAATGAGCAGTTCTTC
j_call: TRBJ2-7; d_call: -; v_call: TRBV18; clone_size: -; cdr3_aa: CASSPLADYEQYF; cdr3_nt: TGTGCCAGCTCACCACTTGCAGACTACGAGCAGTACTTC
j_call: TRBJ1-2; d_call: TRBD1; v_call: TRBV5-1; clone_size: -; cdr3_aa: CASSPGTVNGGYTF; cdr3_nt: TGCGCCAGCAGCCCCGGGACAGTAAATGGGGGCTACACCTTC
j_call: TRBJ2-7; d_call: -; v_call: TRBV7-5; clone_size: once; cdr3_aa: CVRIEAYATYEQYF; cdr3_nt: TGTGTCAGAATCGAGGCTTACGCTACCTACGAGCAGTACTTC
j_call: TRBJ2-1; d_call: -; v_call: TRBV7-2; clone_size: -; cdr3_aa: CASAEGSGLPQFF; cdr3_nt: TGTGCCAGCGCCGAGGGGAGCGGCCTCCCTCAGTTCTTC
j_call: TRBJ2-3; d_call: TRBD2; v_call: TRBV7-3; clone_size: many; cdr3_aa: CASSPYGGLSSDTQYF; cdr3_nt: TGTGCCAGCAGCCCCTATGGGGGACTATCCTCAGATACGCAGTATTTT
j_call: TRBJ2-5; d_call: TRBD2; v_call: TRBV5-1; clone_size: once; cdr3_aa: CASSPWTSGRFSETQYF; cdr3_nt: TGCGCCAGCAGCCCATGGACTAGCGGGAGATTTTCGGAGACCCAGTACTTC
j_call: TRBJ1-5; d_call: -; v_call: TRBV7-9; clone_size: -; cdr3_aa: CASSIQGGQQPQHF; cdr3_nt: TGTGCCAGCAGCATACAGGGAGGGCAGCAGCCCCAGCATTTT
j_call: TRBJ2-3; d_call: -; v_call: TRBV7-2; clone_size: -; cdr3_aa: CASSPLGRGNTDTQYF; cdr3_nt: TGTGCCAGCAGTCCCCTAGGTAGGGGGAACACAGATACGCAGTATTTT
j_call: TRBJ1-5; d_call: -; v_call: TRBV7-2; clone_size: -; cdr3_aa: CASSLVDNQPQHF; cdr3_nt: TGTGCCAGCAGCTTAGTGGACAATCAGCCCCAGCATTTT
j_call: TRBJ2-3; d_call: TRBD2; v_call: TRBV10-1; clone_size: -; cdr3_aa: CASSEWGGRADTQYF; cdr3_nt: TGCGCCAGCAGTGAGTGGGGCGGGAGAGCAGATACGCAGTATTTT
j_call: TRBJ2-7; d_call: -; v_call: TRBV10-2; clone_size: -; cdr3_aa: CASSLNSYEQYF; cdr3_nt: TGCGCCAGCAGTCTAAATAGTTACGAGCAGTACTTC
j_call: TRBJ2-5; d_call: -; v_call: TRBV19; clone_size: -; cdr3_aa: CASIGPKGTQYF; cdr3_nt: TGTGCCAGTATTGGCCCCAAAGGGACCCAGTACTTC
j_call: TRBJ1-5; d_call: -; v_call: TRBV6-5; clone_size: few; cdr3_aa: CASTYGVDQPQHF; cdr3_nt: TGTGCCAGCACCTATGGGGTCGATCAGCCCCAGCATTTT
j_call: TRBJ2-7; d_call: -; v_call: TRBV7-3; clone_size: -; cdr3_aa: CASAGNSYEQYF; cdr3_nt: TGTGCCAGTGCGGGCAATTCCTACGAGCAGTACTTC
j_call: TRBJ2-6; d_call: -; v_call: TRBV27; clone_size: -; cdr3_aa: CASSLLGGLNSGANVLTF; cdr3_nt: TGTGCCAGCAGTTTACTTGGCGGACTGAACTCTGGGGCCAACGTCCTGACTTTC
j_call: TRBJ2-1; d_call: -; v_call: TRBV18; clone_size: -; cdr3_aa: CASSRDEYNEQFF; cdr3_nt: TGTGCCAGCTCACGAGACGAGTACAATGAGCAGTTCTTC
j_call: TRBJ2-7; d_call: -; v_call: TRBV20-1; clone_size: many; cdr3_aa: CSASPAYEQYF; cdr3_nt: TGCAGTGCTAGCCCCGCCTACGAGCAGTACTTC
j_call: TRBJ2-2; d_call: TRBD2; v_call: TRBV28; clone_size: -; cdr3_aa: CASSSWTSENTGELFF; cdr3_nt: TGTGCCAGCAGCAGTTGGACTAGCGAGAACACCGGGGAGCTGTTTTTT